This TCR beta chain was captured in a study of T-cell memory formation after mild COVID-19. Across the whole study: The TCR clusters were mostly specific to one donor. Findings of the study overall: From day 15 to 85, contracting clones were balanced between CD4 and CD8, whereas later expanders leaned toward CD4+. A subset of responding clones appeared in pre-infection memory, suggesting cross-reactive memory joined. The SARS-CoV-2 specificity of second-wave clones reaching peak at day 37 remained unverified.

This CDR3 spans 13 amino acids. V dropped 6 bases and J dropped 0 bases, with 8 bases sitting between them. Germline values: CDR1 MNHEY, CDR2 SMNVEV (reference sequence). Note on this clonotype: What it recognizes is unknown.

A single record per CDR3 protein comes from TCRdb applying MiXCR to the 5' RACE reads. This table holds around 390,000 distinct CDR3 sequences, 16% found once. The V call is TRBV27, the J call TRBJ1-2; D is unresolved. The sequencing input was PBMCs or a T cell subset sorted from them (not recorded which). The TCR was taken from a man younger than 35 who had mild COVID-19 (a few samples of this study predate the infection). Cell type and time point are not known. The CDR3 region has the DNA TGTGCCAGCAGCCAACGGCCTAACTATGGCTACACCTTC. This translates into CASSQRPNYGYTF.